The 20 T cell receptor beta chains given below trace back to one sample, sequenced in a study of regulatory T cells in long-lasting Graves disease (dated by TCRdb to 2020 to 2023). What this sample's time point label stands for: persistent/refractory GD, antithyroid drugs over 5 years with positive TRAb. RNA was extracted from PBMCs in TRIzol for both TCR sequencing and RNA sequencing. Preparation of the library involved multiplex PCR. TCRdb names Illumina HiSeq 4000 as the instrument used. To build TCR beta libraries, CDR3 regions were amplified by Arm-PCR using iRepertoire HTBI primers. The public reads were reprocessed in TCRdb via fastp at Q25 and MiXCR, keeping in-frame beta chains. Each entry is one CDR3 protein sequence, shown with its most common DNA and genes. In all, the sample holds roughly 500,000 distinct CDR3 sequences, and under 25% of those were seen once. Of the sample, 10% to 15% falls within the top ten clones.

The sample consisted of peripheral blood mononuclear cells (PBMCs), taken when the disease was refractory, from a patient treated with antithyroid drugs. These receptors were obtained from a female donor with Graves disease.

The table lists this clonotype with a few counts. This sequence joins TRBV12-3 or TRBV12-4 and TRBJ1-2; a weak D match, TRBD1 (6 bases). Trimming pared 4 bases from V and 4 bases from J, leaving 16 bases between. The CDR3 is 15 amino acids. CDR3 sequence: CASSSSRGYSYGYTF. The CDR3 DNA reads TGTGCCAGCAGTTCCTCCAGGGGATACAGCTATGGCTACACCTTC.

This clonotype has more than one count but fewer than ten. The chain links TRBV14 to TRBJ2-5, with TRBD1 matching 10 bases. The germline V gene encodes CDR1 SGHDN and CDR2 FVKESK. This CDR3 has 15 amino acids. The ends lost 5 bases at V and 5 bases at J; junction bases unmatched: 8. In DNA form, the CDR3 reads TGTGCCAGCAGCTCCGCGACAGGGGGCCTGGAGACCCAGTACTTC. Encoded protein: CASSSATGGLETQYF.

On this clonotype: An end of the junction differs from the germline gene, which may be a read error. This rearrangement joins TRBV30 to TRBJ2-2, with D possibly matching TRBD2 (6 bases). The CDR3 length is 12 residues. Looked up from germline, CDR1 is GTSNPN and CDR2 is SVGIG (reference sequence). The CDR3 region is CAWSGLIGGLFF. Here the CDR3 DNA reads TGTGCCTGGAGTGGACTGATCGGGGGGCTGTTTTTT.

The rearrangement links TRBV7-9 to TRBJ1-3, with D perhaps TRBD1 (5 bases). Germline CDR1 reads SEHNR; CDR2 reads FQNEAQ (reference sequence). This CDR3 region has 16 residues. Trimming took off 3 bases at V and 2 bases at J, with 14 bases between the two ends. In DNA, the CDR3 is TGTGCCAGCAGCTTGCAGTGGGGGGGGACTGGAAACACCATATATTTT. Protein product: CASSLQWGGTGNTIYF.

This clonotype was recorded at least ten times. The V call is TRBV29-1, the J call TRBJ2-5; possible D gene TRBD2, 5 bases. The V end lost 5 bases, the J end lost 3 bases, and 10 bases lay between the germline ends. Germline CDR1 and CDR2: SQVTM and ANQGSEA. This CDR3 contains 12 residues. This CDR3 is CSVRREEETQYF. The DNA for the CDR3 is TGCAGCGTTCGCCGGGAAGAAGAGACCCAGTACTTC.

This clonotype was seen many times. The genes are TRBV28 and TRBJ1-5, with unresolved D. Germline loops: CDR1 MDHEN, CDR2 SYDVKM. V was clipped by 3 bases and J by 1 base, with 7 bases between them. The CDR3 sequence is 14 residues long. DNA of the CDR3: TGTGCCAGCAGTTTTTTGTCGAGCAATCAGCCCCAGCATTTT. Encoded protein: CASSFLSSNQPQHF. The full variable domain, with the rest looked up from reference TRBV28 and TRBJ1-5, is DVKVTQSSRYLVKRTGEKVFLECVQDMDHENMFWYRQDPGLGLRLIYFSYDVKMKEKGDIPEGYSVSREKKERFSLILESASTNQTSMYLCASSFLSSNQPQHFGDGTRLSIL.

A remark on this clonotype: Since a far larger clone is one base different, this is likely a read error. The chain links TRBV6-5 to TRBJ2-7; 7 bases are a match to TRBD1. CDR1 and CDR2 (germline): MNHEY, SVGAGI. Trimming removed 4 bases from V and 3 bases from J; junction bases left unmatched: 9. The CDR3 runs to 15 residues. The CDR3 spells CASSSSGTEGYEQYF. The DNA for the CDR3 is TGTGCCAGCAGTTCCTCCGGGACAGAGGGCTACGAGCAGTACTTC.

This clonotype was detected ten times or more. The rearrangement links TRBV2 to TRBJ1-4, with a weak D call TRBD1 (6 bases). The CDR3 covers 13 residues. The ends were cut back, 6 bases at V and 5 bases at J, with 10 bases in the middle. The germline V gene encodes CDR1 SNHLY and CDR2 FYNNEI. The CDR3 coding sequence is TGTGCCAGCAGGACAGGTCCAAATGAAAAACTGTTTTTT. Amino acid sequence: CASRTGPNEKLFF.

The J gene is TRBJ2-1, the V gene TRBV28; TRBD2 aligns across 9 bases. The CDR3 covers 19 residues. Germline V CDR1 and CDR2: MDHEN, SYDVKM. V gave up 8 bases and J gave up 0 bases; unmatched junction bases: 17. The CDR3 sequence: CASQPLLAGQGSSYNEQFF. The CDR3 coding sequence is TGTGCCAGCCAACCCCTTCTAGCGGGGCAAGGTAGCTCCTACAATGAGCAGTTCTTC.

There are many counts of this clonotype. The V and J genes are TRBV2 and TRBJ2-3, with TRBD2 matching 11 bases. V lost 2 bases to trimming and J lost 4 bases; unmatched junction nucleotides: 2. Germline V CDR1 and CDR2: SNHLY, FYNNEI. This CDR3 contains 15 residues. Here the CDR3 reads CASSELAGGADTQYF. CDR3 bases: TGTGCCAGCAGTGAACTAGCGGGGGGCGCAGATACGCAGTATTTT. The whole variable domain, filled in from reference TRBV2 and TRBJ2-3, reads EPEVTQTPSHQVTQMGQEVILRCVPISNHLYFYWYRQILGQKVEFLVSFYNNEISEKSEIFDDQFSVERPDGSNFTLKIRSTKLEDSAMYFCASSELAGGADTQYFGPGTRLTVL.

This sequence joins TRBV20-1 and TRBJ2-7, with D possibly being TRBD2 (6 bases). Trimming removed 2 bases from V and 3 bases from J, with 14 bases in between. Germline loops: CDR1 DFQATT, CDR2 SNEGSKA (reference sequence). CDR3 length: 14 residues. The CDR3: CSARPPGGDYEQYF. The CDR3 nucleotides read TGCAGTGCTAGACCTCCGGGCGGGGACTACGAGCAGTACTTC.

The CDR3 here is CATGLGLSYEQYF. CDR3 nucleotide sequence: TGTGCCACCGGTCTCGGGTTATCCTACGAGCAGTACTTC. The rearrangement joins TRBV15 to TRBJ2-7; D gene uncertain. The CDR3 length is 13 residues. V shed 8 bases and J shed 1 base, with 12 bases lying between them. Germline V CDR1 and CDR2: LNHNV, YYDKDF (reference sequence).

This clonotype was seen ten or more times. V usage is TRBV6-1 and J usage is TRBJ2-7; TRBD2 matches 9 bases. The CDR3 has 17 amino acids. J lost 3 bases, V lost 5 bases, and 14 bases had no gene match. Germline CDR1 reads MNHNS; CDR2 reads SASEGT. The CDR3 loop is CASSPAGGREGRYEQYF. CDR3 DNA: TGTGCCAGCAGTCCCGCCGGGGGGCGGGAGGGCCGCTACGAGCAGTACTTC.

The chain employs TRBV4-3 and TRBJ2-2; D possibly corresponds to TRBD1 (5 bases). The CDR3 spans 15 residues. From germline, CDR1 is LGHNA and CDR2 YSLEER. With 1 base removed from V and 4 bases from J, the gap between germline ends came to 10 bases. The CDR3 DNA follows: TGCGCCAGCAGCCAAGGGGGCTTCGGCACCGGGGAGCTGTTTTTT. It codes for CASSQGGFGTGELFF.

The chain employs TRBV7-9 and TRBJ2-1; 9 nucleotides agree with TRBD1. Germline assignment: CDR1 SEHNR and CDR2 FQNEAQ (reference sequence). The CDR3 runs 15 residues. Losses at the gene ends were 5 bases for V and 2 bases for J; bases not matched to a gene: 4. As DNA, the CDR3 is TGTGCCAGCAGCGACCGGGACAGGGCCTACAATGAGCAGTTCTTC. Translating gives CASSDRDRAYNEQFF. The full variable domain, in which reference TRBV7-9 and TRBJ2-1 provide the parts outside the CDR3, is DTGVSQNPRHKITKRGQNVTFRCDPISEHNRLYWYRQTLGQGPEFLTYFQNEAQLEKSRLLSDRFSAERPKGSFSTLEIQRTEQGDSAMYLCASSDRDRAYNEQFFGPGTRLTVL.

This clonotype was counted at least ten times. V usage is TRBV12-3 or TRBV12-4 and J usage is TRBJ2-5; the D is unclear. Deletions cut 2 bases from V and 5 bases from J, with 9 bases between. This CDR3 has 13 residues. CDR3 residues: CASSLPGTETQYF. The DNA of the CDR3 is TGTGCCAGCAGTTTACCAGGCACGGAGACCCAGTACTTC.

This clonotype occurred many times. This chain's CDR3 is CASRREFTAYEQYF. In DNA, the CDR3 is TGTGCCAGCAGACGTGAATTCACCGCCTACGAGCAGTACTTC. This sequence joins TRBV6-1 and TRBJ2-7; no reliable D call. V lost 6 bases and J lost 2, with 14 bases in between. Germline assignment: CDR1 MNHNS and CDR2 SASEGT. The CDR3 is 14 amino acids.

The gene calls are TRBV10-3 and TRBJ2-1; 8 bases agree with TRBD1. J was trimmed by 4 bases and V by 10 bases; bases with no gene match: 9. The germline gives CDR1 ENHRY, CDR2 SYGVKD. The CDR3 runs 14 residues. The CDR3 DNA sequence: TGTGCCAGCGGGACAGGTCTGGGTTACAATGAGCAGTTCTTC. Translation gives CASGTGLGYNEQFF.

There are many counts of this clonotype. V and J are TRBV25-1 and TRBJ1-6; D is possibly TRBD1 (6 bases). This CDR3 spans 16 amino acids. Trimming shortened V by 4 bases and J by 11 bases, and 21 bases separated the two germline ends. The germline V gene has CDR1 MGHDK and CDR2 SYGVNS. The CDR3 DNA reads as TGTGCCAGCAGTGGCACCTGGACAGAGCTCATCCCACCCCTCCACTTT. Encoded protein: CASSGTWTELIPPLHF.

This clonotype has only a few counts. This chain uses TRBV28 with TRBJ2-7; D is unresolved. Trimming removed 7 bases from V and 3 bases from J, with 13 bases in between. The germline V gene has CDR1 MDHEN and CDR2 SYDVKM. This CDR3 region has 13 residues. The CDR3 bases are TGTGCCAGCACCCAGGTAGGAGACTACGAGCAGTACTTC. It specifies CASTQVGDYEQYF. The complete variable domain, with remaining parts taken from reference TRBV28 and TRBJ2-7, reads DVKVTQSSRYLVKRTGEKVFLECVQDMDHENMFWYRQDPGLGLRLIYFSYDVKMKEKGDIPEGYSVSREKKERFSLILESASTNQTSMYLCASTQVGDYEQYFGPGTRLTVT.